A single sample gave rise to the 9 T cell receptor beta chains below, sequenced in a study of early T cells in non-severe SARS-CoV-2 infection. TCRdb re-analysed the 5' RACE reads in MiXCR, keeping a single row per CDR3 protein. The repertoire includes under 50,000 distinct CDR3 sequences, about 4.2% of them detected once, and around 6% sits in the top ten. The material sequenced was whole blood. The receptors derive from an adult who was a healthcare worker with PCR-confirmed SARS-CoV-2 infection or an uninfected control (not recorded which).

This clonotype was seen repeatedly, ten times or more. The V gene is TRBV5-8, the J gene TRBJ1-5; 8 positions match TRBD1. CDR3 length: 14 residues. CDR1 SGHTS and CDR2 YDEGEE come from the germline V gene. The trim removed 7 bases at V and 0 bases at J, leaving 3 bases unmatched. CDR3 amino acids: CASPGQGSNQPQHF. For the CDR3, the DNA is TGTGCCAGCCCTGGACAGGGTAGCAATCAGCCCCAGCATTTT.

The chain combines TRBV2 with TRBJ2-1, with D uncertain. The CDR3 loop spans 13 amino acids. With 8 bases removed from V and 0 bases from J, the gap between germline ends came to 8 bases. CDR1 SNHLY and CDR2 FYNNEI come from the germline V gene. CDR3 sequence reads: CASGSFSYNEQFF. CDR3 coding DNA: TGTGCCAGCGGTTCCTTCTCCTACAATGAGCAGTTCTTC. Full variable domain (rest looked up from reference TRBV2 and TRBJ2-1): EPEVTQTPSHQVTQMGQEVILRCVPISNHLYFYWYRQILGQKVEFLVSFYNNEISEKSEIFDDQFSVERPDGSNFTLKIRSTKLEDSAMYFCASGSFSYNEQFFGPGTRLTVL.

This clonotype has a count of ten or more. Here the CDR3 reads CASSPLASGEQYF. Written as DNA, the CDR3 is TGTGCCAGCAGTCCACTCGCCTCCGGCGAGCAGTACTTC. The chain couples TRBV27 to TRBJ2-7; D gene unclear. Germline CDR1 MNHEY, CDR2 SMNVEV (reference sequence). Deletions cut 5 bases from V and 6 bases from J, with 14 bases between. CDR3 length: 13 residues.

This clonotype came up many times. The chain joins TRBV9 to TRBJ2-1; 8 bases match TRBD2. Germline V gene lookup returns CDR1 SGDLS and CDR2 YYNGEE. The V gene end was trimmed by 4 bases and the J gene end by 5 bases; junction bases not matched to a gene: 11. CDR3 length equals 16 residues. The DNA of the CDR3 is TGTGCCAGCAGCCCGACGGGCGGGGGGTATAACAATGAGCAGTTCTTC. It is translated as CASSPTGGGYNNEQFF. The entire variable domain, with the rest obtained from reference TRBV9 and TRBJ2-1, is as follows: DSGVTQTPKHLITATGQRVTLRCSPRSGDLSVYWYQQSLDQGLQFLIQYYNGEERAKGNILERFSAQQFPDLHSELNLSSLELGDSALYFCASSPTGGGYNNEQFFGPGTRLTVL.

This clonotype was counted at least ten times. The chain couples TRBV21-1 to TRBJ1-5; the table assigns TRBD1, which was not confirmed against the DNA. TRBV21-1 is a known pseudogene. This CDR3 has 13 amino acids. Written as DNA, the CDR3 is TGTGCCAGCCGGGACAGCAGCAATCAGCCCCAGCATTTT. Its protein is CASRDSSNQPQHF.

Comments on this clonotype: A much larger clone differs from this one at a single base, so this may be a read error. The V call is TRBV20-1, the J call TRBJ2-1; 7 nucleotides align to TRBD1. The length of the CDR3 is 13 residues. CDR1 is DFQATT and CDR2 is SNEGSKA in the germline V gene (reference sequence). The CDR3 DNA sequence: TGCAGTGCTAGAGGGGACAGTTACAATGTGCAGTTCTTC. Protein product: CSARGDSYNVQFF.

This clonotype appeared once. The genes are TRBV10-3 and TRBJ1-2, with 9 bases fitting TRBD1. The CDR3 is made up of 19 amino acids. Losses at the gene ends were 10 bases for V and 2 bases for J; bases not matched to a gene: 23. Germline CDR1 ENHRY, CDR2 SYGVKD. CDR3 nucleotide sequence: TGTGCCACCAATCAGGCCCCCGGGACAGGGAGGAGGGCCAACTATGGCTACACCTTC. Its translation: CATNQAPGTGRRANYGYTF.

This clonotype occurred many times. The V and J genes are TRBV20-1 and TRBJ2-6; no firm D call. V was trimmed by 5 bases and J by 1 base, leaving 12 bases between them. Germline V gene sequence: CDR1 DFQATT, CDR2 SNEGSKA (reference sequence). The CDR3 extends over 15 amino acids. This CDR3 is CSAPIPRSGANVLTF. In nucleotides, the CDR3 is TGCAGTGCTCCAATCCCGAGGTCTGGGGCCAACGTCCTGACTTTC.

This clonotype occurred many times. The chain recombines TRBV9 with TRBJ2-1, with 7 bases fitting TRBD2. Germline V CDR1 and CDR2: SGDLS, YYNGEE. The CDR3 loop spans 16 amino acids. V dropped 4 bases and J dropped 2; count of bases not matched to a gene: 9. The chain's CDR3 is CASSPKAGTTYNEQFF. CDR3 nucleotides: TGTGCCAGCAGCCCGAAAGCGGGAACCACCTACAATGAGCAGTTCTTC.